This TCR beta chain was identified during a study of cytotoxic CD8 clonotypes in ibrutinib-treated CLL. Overall study: Included were 11 relapsed/refractory and about 14 treatment-naive patients, of whom approximately 18 were IGHV unmutated.

Measured with immunoSEQ multiplex PCR; TCRdb has only the in-frame clones, and not every one. This sample has hundreds of thousands of clones, with around four fifths found just once. CDR3 length: 14 amino acids. Germline V gene lookup returns CDR1 MGHDK and CDR2 SYGVNS. V shed 2 bases and J 10 bases; nucleotides not matched to a gene: 7. This receptor was identified in a human donor with chronic lymphocytic leukemia. Specimen: PBMCs, collected before ibrutinib treatment. This chain uses TRBV25-1 with TRBJ2-1; 8 bases fit TRBD2. The CDR3, as DNA: TGTGCCAGCAGTGAACGAGCGGGAGAAGGAGAGCAGTTCTTC. Residues: CASSERAGEGEQFF.